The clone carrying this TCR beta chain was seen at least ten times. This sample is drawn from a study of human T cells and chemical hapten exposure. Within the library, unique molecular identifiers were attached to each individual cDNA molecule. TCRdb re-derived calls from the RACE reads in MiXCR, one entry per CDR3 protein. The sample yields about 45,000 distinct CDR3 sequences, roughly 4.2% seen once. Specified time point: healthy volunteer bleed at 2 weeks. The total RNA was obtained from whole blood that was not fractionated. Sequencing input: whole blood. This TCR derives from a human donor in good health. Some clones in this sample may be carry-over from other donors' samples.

CDR3 in amino acids: CASSQVRSNQPQHF. The CDR3 DNA reads TGTGCCAGCAGCCAAGTCCGAAGCAATCAGCCCCAGCATTTT. The chain joins TRBV3-1 to TRBJ1-5; D remains unclear. Germline lookup yields CDR1 LGHDT and CDR2 YNNKEL (reference sequence). This CDR3 is 14 amino acids long. V lost 1 base, J lost 1 base, and 5 bases lay in between.